This TCR beta chain was found in a study of blood T cell repertoires in COVID-19. The data were produced by immunoSEQ multiplex PCR, yet TCRdb's version contains in-frame clones alone and is incomplete. The repertoire holds tens of thousands of clones, with over 80% as singletons. Germline values: CDR1 LGHNA, CDR2 YNFKEQ. The CDR3 is made up of 18 amino acids. V was pared by 0 bases and J by 5 bases, with 10 bases of the junction left unmatched. The chain couples TRBV4-2 to TRBJ1-6, with 7 bases lining up with TRBD1. This sequence was found in a man older than 75 with active or convalescent COVID-19. The specimen was peripheral blood. CDR3 nucleotide sequence: TGTGCCAGCAGCCAAGAATTAGTACAGGGGTACGATAATTCACCCCTCCACTTT. Translation: CASSQELVQGYDNSPLHF.